This TCR beta chain was identified in a study of shared clonotypes between healthy human individuals. Turning to the study itself: Each donor's CD8 memory used one plate, CD8 naive two, each CD4 subset three.

On this clone: Its matching antigen is unknown.

Findings and limits, study-wide: Larger estimated richness was generally recorded for naive subsets relative to memory subsets.

Produced via immunoSEQ multiplex PCR; TCRdb's table is partial and in-frame only. Of 1.6 million or so clones in the sample, approximately 98.5% were seen once. Sample: naive CD4+ T cells sorted from blood. The subset was: CD45RA+ positively selected. The TCR was taken from a man aged 30 to 39 in good health.

Written as DNA, the CDR3 is TGCGCCAGCAGCCTGGACCACCGCGGGGAGCTGTTTTTT. It codes for CASSLDHRGELFF. This rearrangement joins TRBV5-1 to TRBJ2-2; D is unresolved. Germline CDR1 SGHRS, CDR2 YFSETQ. The CDR3 is made up of 13 amino acids. Trimming pared 4 bases from V and 7 bases from J, leaving 11 bases between.